This T cell receptor (beta chain) was observed in a study of sequential checkpoint blockade in melanoma (dated by TCRdb to the late 2010s). The study in broad terms: Using 1:1 randomization, the trial assigned patients either to first-line nivolumab followed by ipilimumab (arm A) or to ipilimumab followed by nivolumab (arm B). Maintenance nivolumab was given following each of the two trial sequences. The paper's findings and limits, for the study overall: Larger, independent patient cohorts are needed to validate the response-prediction model that combines TCR metrics and mutation burden.

The treatment or condition label on this specimen signifies: randomized to nivolumab then ipilimumab (arm A) or the reverse (arm B). None of the trial patients had been given prior DNA-damaging chemotherapy. Thawed PBMCs were sorted on a FACS Aria II flow cytometer to isolate live CD3+CD8+ cells negative for CD19 and CD56. Samples were obtained from patients with melanoma enrolled in CheckMate 064, a randomized, open-label phase II trial of sequential checkpoint blockade. Peripheral blood mononuclear cells were collected by leukapheresis, purified with Ficoll-Paque, and frozen in human serum with 10% DMSO. Purity of sorted blood CD3+CD8+ cells was verified at >95% immediately after sorting, followed by DNA extraction. The immunoSEQ Assay was used to immunosequence TCRbeta CDR3 regions from genomic DNA. Genomic DNA was amplified by bias-controlled multiplex PCR before high-throughput sequencing. The study's processing was this. To quantify the absolute abundance of each unique TCRbeta CDR3 region, the sequences were collapsed and filtered. Clonality, defined as 1 minus Pielou's evenness, was calculated using productive rearrangements only. A previously published method was used to identify clones with significantly greater frequencies in on-treatment samples than in baseline samples. As stored in TCRdb, this immuneACCESS dataset retains in-frame rearrangements with V and J assigned. A fraction of the clones does not appear; measured against another copy, unresolved V genes explain less than half of the discrepancy, and the remainder lacks a known reason. The DNA was the basis for D and trimming; V, J and clone size are from that table. Within this sample are 14,000 or so clones, with 77% of them counted one time only. The ten largest clones add up to 30% of the sample.

A remark on this clone: The antigen it recognizes is unknown. Base qualities are missing; no much larger clone stands one base away.

The CDR3 runs 19 residues from the cysteine to the phenylalanine. Of the read, only the CDR3 DNA is kept; its 57 bases are in frame from base 1. A distance of 23 bases separates the germline ends of V and J, which lose 0 bases and 2 bases respectively. According to the germline V gene (reference sequence), CDR1 reads SGHNT and CDR2 reads YYREEE. The chain is made from TRBV5-4 and TRBJ2-5; TRBD2 could be the D gene, as 6 bases match. Source: CD8+ T cells sorted from blood (inferred from file names), taken from a patient given nivolumab and ipilimumab in sequence. This receptor was identified in a human donor with melanoma. The CDR3 reads CASSLGGTDYSKAQETQYF. The nucleotide sequence reads TGTGCCAGCAGCTTGGGGGGAACGGACTACTCGAAAGCTCAAGAGACCCAGTACTTC.